This is a list of T cell receptor beta chains from one sample in a study of early T cells in non-severe SARS-CoV-2 infection. TCRdb itself ran the 5' RACE reads through MiXCR, one entry per CDR3 protein. Of 25,000 to 30,000 distinct CDR3 sequences in the sample, roughly 5.6% were seen once. The sample consisted of whole blood. The receptor source for this set is an adult who was a healthcare worker with PCR-confirmed SARS-CoV-2 infection or an uninfected control (not recorded which). The CDR3 runs from the conserved cysteine through the conserved F or W. A D gene is named only where the DNA matches it firmly. Rows may omit the clone size; those that give it use once, few, many or a size class.

abundance: many
d_gene: .
j_gene: TRBJ1-1
v_gene: TRBV20-1
CDR3aa: CSAKNTEAFF
CDR3nt: TGCAGTGCTAAGAACACTGAAGCTTTCTTT

abundance: .
d_gene: .
j_gene: TRBJ1-1
v_gene: TRBV13
CDR3aa: CASSLEGKDTEAFF
CDR3nt: TGTGCCAGCAGCTTAGAAGGTAAAGACACTGAAGCTTTCTTT

abundance: many
d_gene: .
j_gene: TRBJ2-3
v_gene: TRBV12-5
CDR3aa: CASGPPLVSTQYF
CDR3nt: TGTGCTAGTGGTCCCCCGCTAGTTTCTACGCAGTATTTT

abundance: many
d_gene: .
j_gene: TRBJ1-2
v_gene: TRBV3-1
CDR3aa: CASSQVLGGGYTF
CDR3nt: TGTGCCAGCAGCCAAGTACTCGGGGGAGGCTACACCTTC

abundance: .
d_gene: .
j_gene: TRBJ2-2
v_gene: TRBV10-3
CDR3aa: CAISRSTNTGELFF
CDR3nt: TGTGCCATCAGTAGGTCAACGAACACCGGGGAGCTGTTTTTT

abundance: few
d_gene: .
j_gene: TRBJ2-2
v_gene: TRBV6-6
CDR3aa: CASGGSSSTGELFF
CDR3nt: TGTGCCAGCGGGGGGAGCTCATCCACCGGGGAGCTGTTTTTT

abundance: medium-sized
d_gene: .
j_gene: TRBJ2-1
v_gene: TRBV7-9
CDR3aa: CASSSRPAGEQFF
CDR3nt: TGTGCCAGCAGCTCCCGGCCCGCTGGTGAGCAGTTCTTC

abundance: few
d_gene: .
j_gene: TRBJ1-2
v_gene: TRBV27
CDR3aa: CASSLRAGQPYGYTF
CDR3nt: TGTGCCAGCAGTTTGAGGGCGGGGCAGCCCTATGGCTACACCTTC

abundance: few
d_gene: TRBD1
j_gene: TRBJ1-2
v_gene: TRBV10-3
CDR3aa: CAISRQGKLDGYTF
CDR3nt: TGTGCCATCAGTCGACAGGGGAAGTTGGATGGCTACACCTTC

abundance: .
d_gene: TRBD2
j_gene: TRBJ2-5
v_gene: TRBV28
CDR3aa: CASSPARLAGLQETQYF
CDR3nt: TGTGCCAGCAGTCCCGCCCGACTAGCGGGATTACAAGAGACCCAGTACTTC

abundance: many
d_gene: .
j_gene: TRBJ2-7
v_gene: TRBV20-1
CDR3aa: CSAPRDGAHEQYF
CDR3nt: TGCAGTGCTCCCCGTGACGGGGCCCACGAGCAGTACTTC

abundance: many
d_gene: .
j_gene: TRBJ1-5
v_gene: TRBV12-5
CDR3aa: CASGLEPEYSNQPQHF
CDR3nt: TGTGCTAGTGGTTTGGAACCGGAGTATAGCAATCAGCCCCAGCATTTT

abundance: .
d_gene: TRBD2
j_gene: TRBJ2-3
v_gene: TRBV14
CDR3aa: CASSRSPGLAGPGGTDTQYF
CDR3nt: TGTGCCAGCAGCCGATCACCGGGACTAGCGGGACCCGGGGGGACAGATACGCAGTATTTT

abundance: few
d_gene: .
j_gene: TRBJ2-7
v_gene: TRBV28
CDR3aa: CASSPMPGLRYEQYF
CDR3nt: TGTGCCAGCAGTCCGATGCCGGGACTGCGGTACGAGCAGTACTTC

abundance: .
d_gene: .
j_gene: TRBJ2-7
v_gene: TRBV2
CDR3aa: CTSTIGRQGGTFYEQYF
CDR3nt: TGTACCAGCACCATAGGGCGGCAGGGCGGAACGTTCTACGAGCAGTACTTC

abundance: .
d_gene: .
j_gene: TRBJ2-2
v_gene: TRBV5-1
CDR3aa: CASRAGSNTGELFF
CDR3nt: TGCGCCAGCCGGGCGGGCAGCAACACCGGGGAGCTGTTTTTT

abundance: many
d_gene: .
j_gene: TRBJ2-7
v_gene: TRBV6-2/TRBV6-3
CDR3aa: CASRHPGERYEQYF
CDR3nt: TGTGCCAGCAGACACCCGGGAGAGCGCTACGAGCAGTACTTC

abundance: few
d_gene: TRBD1
j_gene: TRBJ2-7
v_gene: TRBV2
CDR3aa: CASSEAQGANYEQYF
CDR3nt: TGTGCCAGCAGTGAAGCACAGGGGGCAAACTACGAGCAGTACTTC

abundance: many
d_gene: TRBD2
j_gene: TRBJ2-1
v_gene: TRBV20-1
CDR3aa: CSARASGDNEQFF
CDR3nt: TGCAGTGCTAGGGCTAGCGGGGATAATGAGCAGTTCTTC

abundance: many
d_gene: TRBD1
j_gene: TRBJ2-4
v_gene: TRBV6-2/TRBV6-3
CDR3aa: CASSSGTGENIQYF
CDR3nt: TGTGCCAGCAGTTCCGGGACAGGGGAAAACATTCAGTACTTC

abundance: many
d_gene: .
j_gene: TRBJ2-7
v_gene: TRBV7-8
CDR3aa: CASSLGAYGPPYEQYF
CDR3nt: TGTGCCAGCAGCTTAGGGGCATACGGGCCCCCCTACGAGCAGTACTTC

abundance: .
d_gene: .
j_gene: TRBJ1-1
v_gene: TRBV6-2/TRBV6-3
CDR3aa: CASSSQGRGAFF
CDR3nt: TGTGCCAGCAGTTCCCAGGGTCGAGGAGCTTTCTTT

abundance: few
d_gene: TRBD1
j_gene: TRBJ1-1
v_gene: TRBV5-1
CDR3aa: CASSAGGEPTEAFF
CDR3nt: TGCGCCAGCAGCGCAGGGGGGGAACCCACTGAAGCTTTCTTT

abundance: many
d_gene: .
j_gene: TRBJ2-1
v_gene: TRBV6-4
CDR3aa: CASSVALDYNEQFF
CDR3nt: TGTGCCAGCAGTGTGGCACTAGACTACAATGAGCAGTTCTTC

abundance: many
d_gene: .
j_gene: TRBJ1-3
v_gene: TRBV3-1
CDR3aa: CASSQSNTIYF
CDR3nt: TGTGCCAGCAGCCAGTCCAACACCATATATTTT

abundance: many
d_gene: .
j_gene: TRBJ1-1
v_gene: TRBV12-5
CDR3aa: CASAHWPELTNTEAFF
CDR3nt: TGTGCTAGTGCCCATTGGCCAGAACTTACGAACACTGAAGCTTTCTTT

abundance: many
d_gene: TRBD1
j_gene: TRBJ1-1
v_gene: TRBV6-5
CDR3aa: CASRRTGMNTEAFF
CDR3nt: TGTGCCAGCAGGCGGACAGGGATGAACACTGAAGCTTTCTTT

abundance: many
d_gene: .
j_gene: TRBJ1-6
v_gene: TRBV18
CDR3aa: CASSNQGRNSPLHF
CDR3nt: TGTGCCAGCTCCAATCAGGGGAGGAATTCACCCCTCCACTTT

abundance: many
d_gene: .
j_gene: TRBJ2-3
v_gene: TRBV3-1
CDR3aa: CASSHAGTGSTDTQYF
CDR3nt: TGTGCCAGCAGCCATGCCGGGACTGGAAGCACAGATACGCAGTATTTT

abundance: many
d_gene: .
j_gene: TRBJ1-3
v_gene: TRBV4-3
CDR3aa: CASAGAGNTIYF
CDR3nt: TGCGCCAGCGCGGGGGCTGGAAACACCATATATTTT

abundance: many
d_gene: TRBD1
j_gene: TRBJ1-4
v_gene: TRBV7-9
CDR3aa: CASSKGQAGANEKLFF
CDR3nt: TGTGCCAGCAGCAAAGGACAGGCCGGGGCTAATGAAAAACTGTTTTTT

abundance: many
d_gene: TRBD1
j_gene: TRBJ2-2
v_gene: TRBV6-2/TRBV6-3
CDR3aa: CASSIPTGSGTGELFF
CDR3nt: TGTGCCAGCAGTATTCCGACAGGGAGTGGAACCGGGGAGCTGTTTTTT

abundance: many
d_gene: .
j_gene: TRBJ2-7
v_gene: TRBV5-5
CDR3aa: CASSSGPREYYEQYF
CDR3nt: TGTGCCAGCAGCTCGGGACCGCGAGAATACTACGAGCAGTACTTC

abundance: few
d_gene: TRBD2
j_gene: TRBJ2-2
v_gene: TRBV6-2/TRBV6-3
CDR3aa: CASSIGLAGTGELFF
CDR3nt: TGTGCCAGCAGCATAGGACTAGCGGGAACCGGGGAGCTGTTTTTT

abundance: many
d_gene: TRBD1
j_gene: TRBJ2-1
v_gene: TRBV7-2
CDR3aa: CASSLRTGTTYNEQFF
CDR3nt: TGTGCCAGCAGCTTAAGGACAGGGACGACCTACAATGAGCAGTTCTTC

abundance: many
d_gene: .
j_gene: TRBJ2-7
v_gene: TRBV7-9
CDR3aa: CASSLLADSYEQYF
CDR3nt: TGTGCCAGCAGCTTACTAGCAGACTCCTACGAGCAGTACTTC

abundance: many
d_gene: TRBD1
j_gene: TRBJ2-7
v_gene: TRBV12-3/TRBV12-4
CDR3aa: CASSWGQGVWEQYF
CDR3nt: TGTGCCAGCAGCTGGGGACAGGGGGTCTGGGAGCAGTACTTC

abundance: many
d_gene: .
j_gene: TRBJ1-1
v_gene: TRBV6-1
CDR3aa: CASRYQTGFTEAFF
CDR3nt: TGTGCCAGCCGCTACCAGACAGGCTTCACTGAAGCTTTCTTT

abundance: few
d_gene: TRBD2
j_gene: TRBJ2-1
v_gene: TRBV2
CDR3aa: CASRRLAGRKNEQFF
CDR3nt: TGTGCCAGCAGGAGACTAGCGGGAAGGAAGAATGAGCAGTTCTTC

abundance: few
d_gene: .
j_gene: TRBJ2-7
v_gene: TRBV29-1
CDR3aa: CSAVDGYGPEQYF
CDR3nt: TGCAGCGCCGTCGACGGCTACGGCCCCGAGCAGTACTTC

abundance: many
d_gene: TRBD1
j_gene: TRBJ2-3
v_gene: TRBV10-3
CDR3aa: CAIGPGQALSDTQYF
CDR3nt: TGTGCCATCGGGCCGGGACAGGCCTTATCGGATACGCAGTATTTT

abundance: many
d_gene: .
j_gene: TRBJ1-6
v_gene: TRBV12-3/TRBV12-4
CDR3aa: CASSFQGLNSPLHF
CDR3nt: TGTGCCAGCAGTTTTCAGGGATTAAATTCACCCCTCCACTTT

abundance: many
d_gene: TRBD2
j_gene: TRBJ2-1
v_gene: TRBV5-4
CDR3aa: CASSLISAGGYNEQFF
CDR3nt: TGTGCCAGCAGCTTGATATCGGCGGGGGGGTACAATGAGCAGTTCTTC

abundance: .
d_gene: .
j_gene: TRBJ1-2
v_gene: TRBV20-1
CDR3aa: CSARLGQDYGYTF
CDR3nt: TGCAGTGCTAGACTAGGGCAGGACTATGGCTACACCTTC

abundance: few
d_gene: .
j_gene: TRBJ2-3
v_gene: TRBV7-9
CDR3aa: CASVLGGVGTDTQYF
CDR3nt: TGTGCCAGCGTATTAGGGGGAGTTGGCACAGATACGCAGTATTTT

abundance: few
d_gene: .
j_gene: TRBJ1-1
v_gene: TRBV12-3/TRBV12-4
CDR3aa: CASGGGLVTEAFF
CDR3nt: TGTGCCAGCGGAGGGGGGCTCGTCACTGAAGCTTTCTTT

abundance: many
d_gene: .
j_gene: TRBJ2-6
v_gene: TRBV7-2
CDR3aa: CASSLVGPGANVLTF
CDR3nt: TGTGCCAGCAGCTTAGTTGGACCTGGGGCCAACGTCCTGACTTTC

abundance: many
d_gene: .
j_gene: TRBJ2-5
v_gene: TRBV5-6
CDR3aa: CASNPPPGQAGLETQYF
CDR3nt: TGTGCCAGCAACCCACCCCCCGGCCAGGCAGGTCTAGAGACCCAGTACTTC

abundance: .
d_gene: TRBD1
j_gene: TRBJ2-7
v_gene: TRBV28
CDR3aa: CASIKQGAVYEQYF
CDR3nt: TGTGCCAGCATAAAGCAGGGGGCTGTTTACGAGCAGTACTTC

abundance: many
d_gene: .
j_gene: TRBJ2-7
v_gene: TRBV12-3/TRBV12-4
CDR3aa: CASSSHYEQYF
CDR3nt: TGTGCCAGCAGTTCCCACTACGAGCAGTACTTC

abundance: .
d_gene: .
j_gene: TRBJ2-5
v_gene: TRBV27
CDR3aa: CASSLLNQETQYF
CDR3nt: TGTGCCAGCAGTTTACTCAACCAAGAGACCCAGTACTTC

abundance: .
d_gene: TRBD2
j_gene: TRBJ2-5
v_gene: TRBV3-1
CDR3aa: CASSRQREGYNQEAQYF
CDR3nt: TGTGCCAGCAGCCGCCAGCGGGAGGGCTATAACCAAGAGGCCCAGTACTTC